Presented here are 14 T cell receptor beta chains from one specimen sequenced in a study of cytomegalovirus exposure and HLA in healthy donors (dated by TCRdb to about 2017). Receptor libraries were prepared by the immunoSEQ multiplex PCR assay. The multiplex PCR relied on a mix of 60 forward primers for TCR Vbeta segments and 13 reverse primers for TCR Jbeta segments. This immuneACCESS table, as held by TCRdb, lists in-frame sequences with V and J called but not all clones. Of the missing ones, under half trace to an unresolved V gene in checked studies; the others have no known cause. Recorded for this sample are under 200,000 clones; 79% of them occurred a single time. Of the sample, less than 2.5% is held by the ten largest clones. The sequenced sample was PBMCs. The origin of the receptors is a woman between 45 and 65 years old in good health and CMV-seronegative.

This chain joins TRBV5-1 and TRBJ2-7, with D perhaps TRBD2 (6 bases). The CDR3 is made up of 15 amino acids. Germline V CDR1 and CDR2: SGHRS, YFSETQ. V lost 0 bases and J 5 bases, leaving 15 bases between the germline ends. CDR3 nucleotide sequence: TGCGCCAGCAGCTTGGGCGGGGCAGGTCACGACGAGCAGTACTTC. This codes for CASSLGGAGHDEQYF.

The chain has TRBV28 and TRBJ1-5, with D unresolved. Germline CDR1 is MDHEN and CDR2 is SYDVKM. The CDR3 extends over 14 amino acids. V was trimmed by 8 bases and J by 1 base, leaving 12 bases between them. For the CDR3, the DNA is TGTGCCAGCGACGAGGGCAGGAGCAATCAGCCCCAGCATTTT. Its translation: CASDEGRSNQPQHF.

V and J are TRBV18 and TRBJ2-7, with D perhaps matching TRBD1 (6 bases). Germline CDR1 and CDR2: KGHSH and LQKENI. This CDR3 is 14 amino acids long. V lost 3 bases, J lost 3 bases, and 12 bases lay in between. The CDR3 spells CASSPQGQIYEQYF. The CDR3 region has the DNA TGTGCCAGCTCACCTCAAGGACAGATCTACGAGCAGTACTTC.

The chain employs TRBV10-1 and TRBJ2-3; D is possibly TRBD2 (7 bases). The germline CDR1 and CDR2 sequences are WNHNN and SYGVQD (reference sequence). The CDR3 loop spans 15 amino acids. Trimming cost V 10 bases and J 0 bases, with 17 bases left between them. For the CDR3, the DNA is TGCGCCACCGCGGTGGGGGGGCCTAGCACAGATACGCAGTATTTT. It yields the protein CATAVGGPSTDTQYF.

J is TRBJ2-6 and V is TRBV28; D not resolved. Trimming stripped 2 bases from V and 2 bases from J, with 7 bases between. Germline V lookup: CDR1 MDHEN, CDR2 SYDVKM. The CDR3 is made up of 15 amino acids. The CDR3 DNA reads as TGTGCCAGCAGTTTAGCCGTAGCTGGGGCCAACGTCCTGACTTTC. Protein: CASSLAVAGANVLTF.

V and J are TRBV6-5 and TRBJ1-3, with 9 bases aligning to TRBD1. The CDR3 contains 15 residues. J was trimmed by 6 bases and V by 5 bases; bases with no gene match: 8. Per the germline V gene, CDR1 is MNHEY and CDR2 is SVGAGI. The CDR3 is CASSTPDRGINTIYF. Written as DNA, the CDR3 is TGTGCCAGCAGTACCCCCGACAGGGGGATAAACACCATATATTTT.

V usage is TRBV4-1 and J usage is TRBJ1-3, with a tentative D call TRBD1 (5 bases). Germline CDR1 reads MGHRA; CDR2 reads YSYEKL. Trimming stripped 4 bases from V and 4 bases from J, with 20 bases between. The CDR3 consists of 17 residues. CDR3 sequence (DNA): TGCGCCAGCAGCCCTGGGCGCGGGGCGCGGGTCGGAAACACCATATATTTT. This codes for CASSPGRGARVGNTIYF.

V usage is TRBV19 and J usage is TRBJ1-1; 7 nucleotides align to TRBD1. Germline V CDR1 and CDR2: LNHDA, SQIVND (reference sequence). The CDR3 runs 16 residues. J was trimmed by 0 bases and V by 7 bases; bases with no gene match: 11. The CDR3 reads CASTRGQGGLNTEAFF. The DNA for the CDR3 is TGTGCCAGTACCAGAGGGCAGGGGGGATTGAACACTGAAGCTTTCTTT.

In this sample, this clone turned up once. The rearrangement joins TRBV18 to TRBJ1-1, with 7 nucleotides matching TRBD1. The CDR3 runs to 14 residues. CDR1 and CDR2 from the germline V gene are KGHSH and LQKENI. V shed 5 bases, J shed 2 bases, and the junction held 5 bases outside the gene matches. The CDR3 loop reads CASSTQGPNTEAFF. The CDR3 nucleotides are TGTGCCAGCTCAACACAGGGGCCTAACACTGAAGCTTTCTTT.

This rearrangement joins TRBV7-2 to TRBJ2-2; 9 bases are a match to TRBD2. Per the germline V gene, CDR1 is SGHTA and CDR2 is FQGNSA. This CDR3 contains 16 residues. V dropped 5 bases and J dropped 0; count of bases not matched to a gene: 4. The CDR3 sequence: CASSVTSGANTGELFF. The CDR3 bases are TGTGCCAGCAGCGTGACTAGCGGAGCGAACACCGGGGAGCTGTTTTTT.

The V and J genes are TRBV5-4 and TRBJ2-1; TRBD1 matches 9 bases. This CDR3 is built from 15 residues. Germline CDR1 is SGHNT and CDR2 is YYREEE (reference sequence). Trimming at V came to 4 bases and at J to 4 bases, leaving 6 bases not matched to a gene. The CDR3 DNA sequence: TGTGCCAGCAGCAGCCGGGACAGGGCGTACAATGAGCAGTTCTTC. Its protein product is CASSSRDRAYNEQFF.

The CDR3 here is CASSEALGRGAFF. The DNA for the CDR3 is TGTGCCAGCAGTGAAGCGCTTGGGAGGGGAGCTTTCTTT. This chain links TRBV6-1 with TRBJ1-1; D possibly corresponds to TRBD1 (5 bases). CDR1 and CDR2 from the germline V gene are MNHNS and SASEGT. Trimming stripped 0 bases from V and 10 bases from J, with 12 bases between. The CDR3 is made up of 13 amino acids.

This rearrangement joins TRBV7-2 to TRBJ1-5; 7 bases align to TRBD1. The CDR3 consists of 14 residues. After removal of 4 bases from V and 9 bases from J, the junction contained 9 bases not matched to a gene. The germline V gene encodes CDR1 SGHTA and CDR2 FQGNSA. CDR3 in amino acids: CASSSDRWGMPQHF. The CDR3 region has the DNA TGTGCCAGCAGCTCGGACAGGTGGGGAATGCCCCAGCATTTT.

This chain uses TRBV7-9 with TRBJ2-4; the D gene is possibly TRBD1 (5 bases). Per the germline V gene, CDR1 is SEHNR and CDR2 is FQNEAQ (reference sequence). The CDR3 consists of 12 residues. The ends were cut back, 1 base at V and 12 bases at J, with 10 bases in the middle. CDR3 residues: CASSLEGLTQYF. The CDR3 region has the DNA TGTGCCAGCAGCTTAGAGGGGTTGACTCAGTACTTC.